This entry lists 14 T cell receptor beta chains sequenced from one sample in a study of cytomegalovirus exposure and HLA in healthy donors. Researchers ran the PCR with 60 Vbeta and 13 Jbeta primers. The table came from immunoSEQ multiplex PCR; TCRdb's copy has only in-frame clones and leaves some out. The sample has under 150,000 clones; 78% are singletons. The sample taken for sequencing was PBMCs. The receptor source for this set is a woman in her 40s in good health and CMV-seronegative.

This clone was observed a handful of times. CDR3 residues: CASSDVGGGPSDTQYF. DNA for the CDR3: TGTGCCAGCAGTGACGTCGGGGGAGGGCCATCAGATACGCAGTATTTT. V gene TRBV6-4 combines with J gene TRBJ2-3; 7 bases agree with TRBD2. V lost 2 bases, J lost 4 bases, and 9 bases stayed unmatched. Per the germline V gene, CDR1 is MRHNA and CDR2 is SNTAGT. There are 16 residues in the CDR3.

The chain couples TRBV5-1 to TRBJ2-5; perhaps TRBD1 as D (6 bases). CDR3 length: 12 residues. The germline gives CDR1 SGHRS, CDR2 YFSETQ. Trimming left V 3 bases short and J 5 bases short, with 8 bases between. CDR3 DNA sequence: TGCGCCAGCAGCTCCCAGGGGGAGACCCAGTACTTC. Protein product: CASSSQGETQYF.

CDR3 loop: CASSSARAGELFF. The DNA of the CDR3 is TGTGCCAGCAGCTCGGCCCGGGCCGGGGAGCTGTTTTTT. The chain uses TRBV11-3 and TRBJ2-2; D gene ambiguous. Germline V gene lookup returns CDR1 SGHNT and CDR2 YENEEA. There are 13 residues in the CDR3. Trimming shortened V by 4 bases and J by 6 bases, and 9 bases separated the two germline ends. Combining the CDR3 with reference TRBV11-3 and TRBJ2-2 gives the whole variable domain EAGVVQSPRYKIIEKKQPVAFWCNPISGHNTLYWYLQNLGQGPELLIRYENEEAVDDSQLPKDRFSAERLKGVDSTLKIQPAELGDSAVYLCASSSARAGELFFGEGSRLTVL.

The rearrangement joins TRBV19 to TRBJ2-2; 7 bases match TRBD1. This CDR3 contains 18 residues. CDR1 and CDR2 (germline): LNHDA, SQIVND (reference sequence). Trimming took 0 bases from V and 3 from J; bases not matched to a gene: 10. Written as DNA, the CDR3 is TGTGCCAGTAGTATAGATCCCTTAGGGGGCGGGTACACCGGGGAGCTGTTTTTT. Translation gives CASSIDPLGGGYTGELFF.

The chain joins TRBV20-1 to TRBJ2-5, with D unresolved. The germline V and J ends were trimmed by 6 bases and 3 bases, with 8 bases remaining between them. This CDR3 region has 11 residues. The V gene's germline CDR1 is DFQATT and CDR2 SNEGSKA (reference sequence). The CDR3: CSARREETQYF. In nucleotides, the CDR3 is TGCAGTGCCCGACGGGAAGAGACCCAGTACTTC.

This clone has just a few counts. The V gene is TRBV7-8, the J gene TRBJ2-7, with 9 positions matching TRBD2. Germline trimming cut 4 bases from V and 6 bases from J; bases unmatched to any gene: 10. Per the germline V gene, CDR1 is SGHVS and CDR2 is FQNEAQ. The CDR3 totals 15 residues. The CDR3 protein is CASSSERGAGREQYF. The CDR3, as DNA: TGTGCCAGCAGCTCGGAGCGGGGGGCCGGTCGCGAGCAGTACTTC.

The V and J genes are TRBV2 and TRBJ1-6; D is perhaps TRBD1 (5 bases). CDR3 size: 15 residues. Trimming shortened V by 4 bases and J by 7 bases, and 14 bases separated the two germline ends. Looked up from germline, CDR1 is SNHLY and CDR2 is FYNNEI. The CDR3 nucleotides are TGTGCCAGCAGTGGTCCGAGACAGATCAATTCACCCCTCCACTTT. This codes for CASSGPRQINSPLHF.

The chain carries TRBV5-1 and TRBJ1-4; D may be TRBD1 (6 bases). Germline V gene lookup returns CDR1 SGHRS and CDR2 YFSETQ. The CDR3 length is 16 residues. Trimming removed 2 bases from V and 7 bases from J, with 18 bases in between. CDR3 residues: CASSFDTTGTGEKLFF. The CDR3, as DNA: TGCGCCAGCAGCTTCGACACTACAGGGACCGGTGAAAAACTGTTTTTT.

CDR3 sequence reads: CSVEQGSSYEQYF. DNA of the CDR3: TGCAGCGTTGAACAGGGGAGCTCCTACGAGCAGTACTTC. The rearrangement links TRBV29-1 to TRBJ2-7; perhaps TRBD1 as D (6 bases). Germline CDR1 reads SQVTM; CDR2 reads ANQGSEA. CDR3 length: 13 residues. Trimming removed 2 bases from V and 0 bases from J, with 8 bases in between.

The gene calls are TRBV7-3 and TRBJ2-1; 10 bases fit TRBD2. Germline trimming cut 5 bases from V and 2 bases from J; bases unmatched to any gene: 6. CDR3 size: 16 residues. Germline V gene sequence: CDR1 SGHTA, CDR2 FQGTGA. CDR3 in amino acids: CASSRWTSGAYNEQFF. The DNA for the CDR3 is TGTGCCAGCAGCCGATGGACTAGCGGAGCCTACAATGAGCAGTTCTTC.

The genes are TRBV6-5 and TRBJ2-1, with 15 positions matching TRBD2. The V and J ends lost 7 bases and 9 bases, in that order; junction bases with no gene match: 4. Per germline, CDR1 MNHEY and CDR2 SVGAGI. The CDR3 contains 14 residues. The CDR3 DNA follows: TGTGCCAGCACCGGACTAGCGGGGGGGGGTGAGCAGTTCTTC. This translates into CASTGLAGGGEQFF.

This chain links TRBV28 with TRBJ2-7; 8 bases line up with TRBD1. V shed 9 bases, J shed 7 bases, and the junction held 5 bases outside the gene matches. CDR1 is MDHEN, CDR2 SYDVKM, per germline. The CDR3 has 11 amino acids. CDR3 nucleotides: TGTGCCAGTCGGACAGGGAAAGAGCAGTACTTC. This translates into CASRTGKEQYF. The complete variable domain, with remaining parts taken from reference TRBV28 and TRBJ2-7, reads DVKVTQSSRYLVKRTGEKVFLECVQDMDHENMFWYRQDPGLGLRLIYFSYDVKMKEKGDIPEGYSVSREKKERFSLILESASTNQTSMYLCASRTGKEQYFGPGTRLTVT.

The chain is built from TRBV11-2 and TRBJ1-4; D is ambiguous. Germline values: CDR1 SGHAT, CDR2 FQNNGV. CDR3 length: 15 residues. The V end lost 5 bases, the J end lost 0 bases, and 10 bases lay between the germline ends. The CDR3 loop is CASSGIIATNEKLFF. Written as DNA, the CDR3 is TGTGCCAGCAGCGGTATTATAGCAACTAATGAAAAACTGTTTTTT.

This rearrangement joins TRBV28 to TRBJ1-5; D is ambiguous. Trimming pared 7 bases from V and 7 bases from J, leaving 14 bases between. There are 13 residues in the CDR3. Germline values: CDR1 MDHEN, CDR2 SYDVKM. The CDR3 DNA reads as TGTGCCAGCACCCTCGAGGTTCTACAGCCCCAGCATTTT. This codes for CASTLEVLQPQHF.